These 24 T cell receptor beta chains were sequenced from one sample in a study of blood T cell repertoires in COVID-19. The assay was immunoSEQ multiplex PCR, and TCRdb's table has in-frame clones only and misses some. The sample gives about 160,000 clones, approximately 80% of which show up once; around 8.1% is in the top ten. The sequencing input was peripheral blood. The origin of the receptors is a man in his 60s with acute or convalescent COVID-19.

The rearrangement links TRBV7-2 to TRBJ1-1; 8 bases match TRBD1. CDR1 SGHTA and CDR2 FQGNSA come from the germline V gene. With V trimmed by 0 bases and J by 11 bases, 8 bases remained unmatched. The CDR3 totals 14 residues. The DNA for the CDR3 is TGTGCCAGCAGCTTAGCTCCAGGGGGCGGGTGGGCTTTCTTT. Translated, it gives CASSLAPGGGWAFF.

V and J are TRBV3-1 (or the pseudogene TRBV3-2) and TRBJ2-6, with a weak D call TRBD1 (6 bases). The CDR3 totals 19 residues. V was clipped by 0 bases and J by 3 bases, with 18 bases between them. From germline, CDR1 is LGHDT and CDR2 YNNKEL (reference sequence). The DNA of the CDR3 is TGTGCCAGCAGCCAAGACAGGGGAGTCCTGGGTAGTGGGGCCAACGTCCTGACTTTC. This translates into CASSQDRGVLGSGANVLTF.

CDR3 in DNA: TGCGCCAGCAGCTCGGACAGGGAAGGGGCAAAACTGTTTTTT. It is translated as CASSSDREGAKLFF. This chain uses TRBV5-1 with TRBJ1-4; the match to TRBD1 covers 8 bases. J lost 10 bases, V lost 3 bases, and 8 bases had no gene match. Germline-derived CDR1 and CDR2 are SGHRS and YFSETQ. The CDR3 has 14 residues.

This clone was counted ten times or more. V gene TRBV3-1 (or the pseudogene TRBV3-2) combines with J gene TRBJ1-6; D unresolved. Germline CDR1 reads LGHDT; CDR2 reads YNNKEL (reference sequence). The CDR3 runs 15 residues. Trimming cost V 6 bases and J 13 bases, with 22 bases left between them. This chain's CDR3 is CASRRSEGSKAPLHF. The CDR3 DNA follows: TGTGCCAGCAGACGAAGCGAGGGAAGCAAGGCCCCCCTCCACTTT.

The genes are TRBV12-5 and TRBJ1-3; 8 bases line up with TRBD1. The J segment lost 4 bases and the V segment lost 9 bases, leaving 2 bases of the junction unmatched. CDR1 and CDR2 from the germline V gene are LGHNT and FRNRAP. This CDR3 has 12 amino acids. The CDR3 DNA sequence: TGTGCTAGCAGGGGGCCAGGAAACACCATATATTTT. Translated: CASRGPGNTIYF.

The rearrangement joins TRBV7-3 to TRBJ2-2, with a tentative D call TRBD1 (6 bases). This CDR3 spans 16 amino acids. V shed 4 bases and J shed 2 bases, with 14 bases lying between them. From germline, CDR1 is SGHTA and CDR2 FQGTGA. In DNA form, the CDR3 reads TGTGCCAGCAGCTCACAGGGTCGGGCAAACACCGGGGAGCTGTTTTTT. Translating gives CASSSQGRANTGELFF. Complete variable domain (other parts from reference TRBV7-3 and TRBJ2-2): GAGVSQTPSNKVTEKGKYVELRCDPISGHTALYWYRQSLGQGPEFLIYFQGTGAADDSGLPNDRFFAVRPEGSVSTLKIQRTERGDSAVYLCASSSQGRANTGELFFGEGSRLTVL.

The V and J genes are TRBV27 and TRBJ2-2; 9 bases agree with TRBD1. The length of the CDR3 is 17 residues. Germline CDR1 and CDR2: MNHEY and SMNVEV (reference sequence). The V gene end was trimmed by 3 bases and the J gene end by 6 bases; junction bases not matched to a gene: 11. CDR3 protein: CASSLSVGQGASGELFF. DNA for the CDR3: TGTGCCAGCAGTTTGTCGGTGGGACAGGGAGCGTCCGGGGAGCTGTTTTTT.

This chain connects TRBV9 to TRBJ1-1, with D unclear. The CDR3 runs to 13 residues. Trimming pared 4 bases from V and 1 base from J, leaving 8 bases between. Germline V gene sequence: CDR1 SGDLS, CDR2 YYNGEE. This chain's CDR3 is CASSTYPNTEAFF. The CDR3 DNA follows: TGTGCCAGCAGCACCTATCCGAACACTGAAGCTTTCTTT.

The chain couples TRBV30 to TRBJ1-3, with TRBD1 identical over 7 bases. With 4 bases clipped from V and 5 bases from J, the junction kept 8 bases outside the gene matches. This CDR3 contains 14 residues. Germline V CDR1 and CDR2: GTSNPN, SVGIG (reference sequence). The CDR3 loop reads CAWTMTGTRNTIYF. CDR3 coding DNA: TGTGCCTGGACTATGACAGGGACAAGAAACACCATATATTTT.

The genes are TRBV10-3 and TRBJ2-3; 7 bases align to TRBD2. The V gene's germline CDR1 is ENHRY and CDR2 SYGVKD. The CDR3 length is 14 residues. The V gene end was trimmed by 2 bases and the J gene end by 5 bases; junction bases not matched to a gene: 4. CDR3 region: CAISEGGGRDTQYF. Written as DNA, the CDR3 is TGTGCCATCAGTGAGGGCGGGGGAAGAGATACGCAGTATTTT.

This chain links TRBV29-1 with TRBJ2-3, with D tentatively TRBD1 (5 bases). CDR3 size: 13 residues. Germline lookup yields CDR1 SQVTM and CDR2 ANQGSEA. Trimming took off 2 bases at V and 4 bases at J, with 10 bases between the two ends. CDR3 amino acids: CSVEPRASDTQYF. For the CDR3, the DNA is TGCAGCGTTGAACCCAGGGCTTCAGATACGCAGTATTTT.

This chain connects TRBV2 to TRBJ1-5, with D unresolved. V was shortened by 2 bases and J by 6 bases, with 8 bases between the two germline ends. The CDR3 spans 13 residues. Germline V CDR1 and CDR2: SNHLY, FYNNEI. The CDR3 protein is CASSEKRRQPQHF. The CDR3 region has the DNA TGTGCCAGCAGTGAAAAGAGGCGTCAGCCCCAGCATTTT.

This clone has only a few counts. V and J are TRBV6-5 and TRBJ1-6, with TRBD1 matching 8 bases. This CDR3 comprises 15 residues. J gave up 5 bases and V 6 bases, and 6 bases lay outside the gene matches. The germline CDR1 and CDR2 sequences are MNHEY and SVGAGI. The DNA for the CDR3 is TGTGCCAGCAGCTCAGGGGGCCTAAATAATTCACCCCTCCACTTT. Its translation: CASSSGGLNNSPLHF.

The chain recombines TRBV27 with TRBJ2-7; TRBD2 might be the D (5 bases). Deletions cut 8 bases from V and 3 bases from J, with 14 bases between. The CDR3 covers 13 residues. The germline V gene has CDR1 MNHEY and CDR2 SMNVEV (reference sequence). The CDR3 here is CASAKGVSYEQYF. Written as DNA, the CDR3 is TGTGCCAGCGCCAAGGGAGTAAGCTACGAGCAGTACTTC.

This chain joins TRBV5-4 and TRBJ2-2; 9 bases line up with TRBD1. V shed 4 bases and J 7 bases; nucleotides not matched to a gene: 5. The CDR3 extends over 14 amino acids. Germline loops: CDR1 SGHNT, CDR2 YYREEE (reference sequence). The CDR3 DNA reads TGTGCCAGCAGCGGCCGGGACAGGGTCGGGGAGCTGTTTTTT. It yields the protein CASSGRDRVGELFF.

The V call is TRBV11-3, the J call TRBJ1-1; 11 nucleotides agree with TRBD1. V lost 5 bases to trimming and J lost 1 base; unmatched junction nucleotides: 3. CDR1 and CDR2 from the germline V gene are SGHNT and YENEEA. The CDR3 sequence is 15 residues long. This CDR3 is CASSPGTGGNTEAFF. CDR3 nucleotide sequence: TGTGCCAGCAGCCCCGGGACAGGGGGGAACACTGAAGCTTTCTTT. Filled out from reference TRBV11-3 and TRBJ1-1, the complete variable domain reads EAGVVQSPRYKIIEKKQPVAFWCNPISGHNTLYWYLQNLGQGPELLIRYENEEAVDDSQLPKDRFSAERLKGVDSTLKIQPAELGDSAVYLCASSPGTGGNTEAFFGQGTRLTVV.

The gene calls are TRBV6-4 and TRBJ2-3, with D possibly being TRBD2 (5 bases). This CDR3 comprises 16 residues. Trimming removed 0 bases from V and 4 bases from J, with 14 bases in between. CDR1 MRHNA and CDR2 SNTAGT come from the germline V gene. The CDR3 region is CASSDSDGITSDTQYF. The CDR3 DNA reads TGTGCCAGCAGTGACTCTGACGGGATCACTTCAGATACGCAGTATTTT.

The chain couples TRBV19 to TRBJ1-4, with D tentatively TRBD1 (6 bases). This CDR3 region has 13 residues. Per the germline V gene, CDR1 is LNHDA and CDR2 is SQIVND (reference sequence). V lost 7 bases and J lost 8, with 14 bases in between. Written as DNA, the CDR3 is TGTGCCAGTACAGGGGCCTTACGGGAAAAACTGTTTTTT. Residues: CASTGALREKLFF.

The V gene is TRBV7-2, the J gene TRBJ2-2; maybe TRBD2 (6 bases). The germline V gene has CDR1 SGHTA and CDR2 FQGNSA. V lost 5 bases and J lost 1, with 11 bases in between. CDR3 size: 15 residues. CDR3 sequence: CASSPRGWNTGELFF. The CDR3 DNA sequence: TGTGCCAGCAGCCCCCGGGGGTGGAACACCGGGGAGCTGTTTTTT. Based on the CDR3 plus reference TRBV7-2 and TRBJ2-2, the full variable domain is GAGVSQSPSNKVTEKGKDVELRCDPISGHTALYWYRQSLGQGLEFLIYFQGNSAPDKSGLPSDRFSAERTGGSVSTLTIQRTQQEDSAVYLCASSPRGWNTGELFFGEGSRLTVL.

The rearrangement uses TRBV4-1 and TRBJ1-5; TRBD1 matches at 8 bases. Germline CDR1 MGHRA, CDR2 YSYEKL. The V and J ends lost 1 base and 6 bases, in that order; junction bases with no gene match: 5. This CDR3 comprises 15 residues. The CDR3 loop is CASSQGRTGTQPQHF. The CDR3 DNA sequence: TGCGCCAGCAGCCAAGGCCGGACAGGGACTCAGCCCCAGCATTTT.

The chain is built from TRBV6-5 and TRBJ1-4, with D uncertain. This CDR3 region has 12 residues. Germline V gene sequence: CDR1 MNHEY, CDR2 SVGAGI. Between the trimmed V and J ends, which lost 3 bases and 10 bases, there was a span of 9 bases. In nucleotides, the CDR3 is TGTGCCAGCAGTTATAGTAGCGGAAAACTGTTTTTT. Amino acid sequence: CASSYSSGKLFF.

This chain links TRBV2 with TRBJ1-2, with TRBD1 identical over 9 bases. Germline values: CDR1 SNHLY, CDR2 FYNNEI. CDR3 length equals 14 residues. V lost 4 bases and J lost 5; bases outside the gene matches: 5. This CDR3 reads CASSAPTGGYGYTF. The DNA for the CDR3 is TGTGCCAGCAGTGCCCCGACAGGGGGATATGGCTACACCTTC.

This clone showed up just once. This sample also contains other DNA sequences that code for the same CDR3. The rearrangement joins TRBV5-1 to TRBJ2-1, with D unresolved. V was trimmed by 0 bases and J by 3 bases, leaving 4 bases between them. The CDR3 is 13 amino acids. CDR1 SGHRS and CDR2 YFSETQ come from the germline V gene. CDR3 coding DNA: TGCGCCAGCAGCTTGGACAGCTACAATGAGCAGTTCTTC. Its translation is CASSLDSYNEQFF.

This chain joins TRBV5-1 and TRBJ2-1; 9 bases line up with TRBD1. Per germline, CDR1 SGHRS and CDR2 YFSETQ. The V and J ends lost 4 bases and 9 bases, in that order; junction bases with no gene match: 14. There are 16 residues in the CDR3. CDR3 residues: CASSTGTGKIWGEQFF. Written as DNA, the CDR3 is TGCGCCAGCAGCACCGGGACAGGGAAAATTTGGGGTGAGCAGTTCTTC.